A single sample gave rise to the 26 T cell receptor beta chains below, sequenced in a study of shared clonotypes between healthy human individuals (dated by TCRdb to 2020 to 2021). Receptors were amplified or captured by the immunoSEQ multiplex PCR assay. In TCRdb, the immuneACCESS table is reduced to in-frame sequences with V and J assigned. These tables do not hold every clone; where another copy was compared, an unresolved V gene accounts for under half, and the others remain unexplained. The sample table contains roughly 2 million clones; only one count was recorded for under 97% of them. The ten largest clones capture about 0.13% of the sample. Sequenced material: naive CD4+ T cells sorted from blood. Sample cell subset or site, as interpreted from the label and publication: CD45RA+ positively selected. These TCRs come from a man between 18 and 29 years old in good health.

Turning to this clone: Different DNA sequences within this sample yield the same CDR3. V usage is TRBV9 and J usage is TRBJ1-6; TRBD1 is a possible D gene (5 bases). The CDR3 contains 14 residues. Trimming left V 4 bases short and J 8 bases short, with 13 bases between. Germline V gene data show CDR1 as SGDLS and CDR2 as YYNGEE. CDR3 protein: CASSPGQGDSPLHF. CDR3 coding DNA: TGTGCCAGCAGCCCCGGACAAGGCGATTCACCCCTCCACTTT.

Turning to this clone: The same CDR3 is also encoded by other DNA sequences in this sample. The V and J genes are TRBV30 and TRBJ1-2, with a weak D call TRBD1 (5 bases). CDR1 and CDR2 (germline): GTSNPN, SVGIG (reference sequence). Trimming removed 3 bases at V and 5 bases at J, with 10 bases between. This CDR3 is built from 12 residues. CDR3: CAWSGGGYGYTF. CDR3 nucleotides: TGTGCCTGGAGCGGGGGAGGATATGGCTACACCTTC.

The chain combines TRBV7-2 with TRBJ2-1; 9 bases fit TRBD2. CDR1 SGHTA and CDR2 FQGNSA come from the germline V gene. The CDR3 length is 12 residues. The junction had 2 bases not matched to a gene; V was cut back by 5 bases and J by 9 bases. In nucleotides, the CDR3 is TGTGCCAGCAGCCAACTAGCGGGTGAGCAGTTCTTC. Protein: CASSQLAGEQFF.

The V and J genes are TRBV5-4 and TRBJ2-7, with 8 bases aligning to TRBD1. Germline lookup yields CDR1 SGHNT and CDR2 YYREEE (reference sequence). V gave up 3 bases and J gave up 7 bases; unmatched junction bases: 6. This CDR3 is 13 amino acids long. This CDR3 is CASSSRTGLEQYF. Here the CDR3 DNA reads TGTGCCAGCAGCTCTCGGACAGGGTTGGAGCAGTACTTC. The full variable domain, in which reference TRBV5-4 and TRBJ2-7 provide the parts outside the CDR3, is ETGVTQSPTHLIKTRGQQVTLRCSSQSGHNTVSWYQQALGQGPQFIFQYYREEENGRGNFPPRFSGLQFPNYSSELNVNALELDDSALYLCASSSRTGLEQYFGPGTRLTVT.

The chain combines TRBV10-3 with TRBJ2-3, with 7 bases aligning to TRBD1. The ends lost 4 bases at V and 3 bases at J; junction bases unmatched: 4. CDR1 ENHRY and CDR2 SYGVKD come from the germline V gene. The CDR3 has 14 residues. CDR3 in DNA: TGTGCCATCAGTGGACCCAGGGGGACAGATACGCAGTATTTT. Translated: CAISGPRGTDTQYF.

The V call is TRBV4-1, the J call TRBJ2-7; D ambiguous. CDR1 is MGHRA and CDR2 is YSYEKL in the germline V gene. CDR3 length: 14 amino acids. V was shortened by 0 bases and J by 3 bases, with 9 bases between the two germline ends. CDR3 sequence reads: CASSQEMLVYEQYF. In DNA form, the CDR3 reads TGCGCCAGCAGCCAAGAGATGCTAGTCTACGAGCAGTACTTC.

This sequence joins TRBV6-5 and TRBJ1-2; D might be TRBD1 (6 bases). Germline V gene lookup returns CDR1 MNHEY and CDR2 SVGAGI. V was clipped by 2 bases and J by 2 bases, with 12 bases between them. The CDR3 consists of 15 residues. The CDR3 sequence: CASSYPNRENYGYTF. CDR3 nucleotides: TGTGCCAGCAGTTACCCGAACAGGGAAAACTATGGCTACACCTTC.

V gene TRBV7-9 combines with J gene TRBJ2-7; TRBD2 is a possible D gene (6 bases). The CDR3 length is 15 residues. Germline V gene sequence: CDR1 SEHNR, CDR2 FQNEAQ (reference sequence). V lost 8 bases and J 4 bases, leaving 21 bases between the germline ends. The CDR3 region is CASVRGDSLLYEQYF. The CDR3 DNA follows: TGTGCCAGCGTCCGTGGGGACTCTCTTTTGTACGAGCAGTACTTC.

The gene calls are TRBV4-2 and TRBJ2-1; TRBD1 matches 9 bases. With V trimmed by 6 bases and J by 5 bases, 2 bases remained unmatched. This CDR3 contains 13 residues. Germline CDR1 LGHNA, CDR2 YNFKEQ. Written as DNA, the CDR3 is TGTGCCAGCAGGGGACAGGGTCACAATGAGCAGTTCTTC. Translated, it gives CASRGQGHNEQFF.

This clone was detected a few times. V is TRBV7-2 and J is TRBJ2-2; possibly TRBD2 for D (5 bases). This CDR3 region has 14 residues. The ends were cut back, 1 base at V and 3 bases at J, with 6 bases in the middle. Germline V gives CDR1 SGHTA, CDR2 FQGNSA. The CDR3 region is CASSLVRDTGELFF. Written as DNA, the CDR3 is TGTGCCAGCAGCTTAGTGCGGGACACCGGGGAGCTGTTTTTT.

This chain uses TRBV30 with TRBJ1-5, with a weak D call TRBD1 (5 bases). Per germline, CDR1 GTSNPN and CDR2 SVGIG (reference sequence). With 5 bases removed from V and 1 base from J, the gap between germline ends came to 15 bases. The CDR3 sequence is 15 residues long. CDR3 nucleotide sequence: TGTGCCTGGGGATTGGGGGGTAAGAGCAATCAGCCCCAGCATTTT. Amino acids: CAWGLGGKSNQPQHF.

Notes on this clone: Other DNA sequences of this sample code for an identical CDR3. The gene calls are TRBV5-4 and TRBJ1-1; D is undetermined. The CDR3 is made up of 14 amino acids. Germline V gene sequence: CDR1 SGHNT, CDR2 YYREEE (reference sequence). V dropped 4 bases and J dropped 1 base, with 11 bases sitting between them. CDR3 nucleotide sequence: TGTGCCAGCAGCCTCAAGGGAGGGAACACTGAAGCTTTCTTT. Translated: CASSLKGGNTEAFF.

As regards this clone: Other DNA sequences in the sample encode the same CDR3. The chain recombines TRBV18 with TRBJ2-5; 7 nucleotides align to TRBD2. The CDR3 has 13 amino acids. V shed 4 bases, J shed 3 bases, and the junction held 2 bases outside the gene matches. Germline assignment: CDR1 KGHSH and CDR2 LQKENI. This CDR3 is CASSRGREETQYF. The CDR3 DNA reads TGTGCCAGCTCACGAGGGAGGGAAGAGACCCAGTACTTC.

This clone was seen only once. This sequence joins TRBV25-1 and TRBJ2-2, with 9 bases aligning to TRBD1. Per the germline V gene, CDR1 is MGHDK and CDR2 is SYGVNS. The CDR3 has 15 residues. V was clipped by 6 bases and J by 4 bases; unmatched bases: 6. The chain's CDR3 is CASRTGQGSTGELFF. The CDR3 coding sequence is TGTGCCAGCAGAACCGGACAGGGGTCCACCGGGGAGCTGTTTTTT.

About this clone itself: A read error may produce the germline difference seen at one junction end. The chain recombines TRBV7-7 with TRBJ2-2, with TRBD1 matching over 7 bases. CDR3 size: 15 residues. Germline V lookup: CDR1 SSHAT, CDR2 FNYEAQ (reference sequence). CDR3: CASSLSAGGIGELFF. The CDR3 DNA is TGTGCTAGCAGCTTATCGGCAGGGGGAATCGGGGAGCTGTTTTTT.

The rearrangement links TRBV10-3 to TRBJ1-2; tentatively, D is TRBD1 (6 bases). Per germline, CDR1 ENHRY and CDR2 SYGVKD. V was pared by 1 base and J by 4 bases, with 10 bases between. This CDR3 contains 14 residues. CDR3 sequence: CAISEYKGVYGYTF. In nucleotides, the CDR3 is TGTGCCATCAGTGAGTACAAGGGGGTCTATGGCTACACCTTC.

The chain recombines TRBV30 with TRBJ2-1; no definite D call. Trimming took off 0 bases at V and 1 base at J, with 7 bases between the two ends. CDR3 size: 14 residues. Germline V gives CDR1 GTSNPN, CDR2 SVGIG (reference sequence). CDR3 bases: TGTGCCTGGAGTGTTTCGCTATCCTACAATGAGCAGTTCTTC. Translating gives CAWSVSLSYNEQFF.

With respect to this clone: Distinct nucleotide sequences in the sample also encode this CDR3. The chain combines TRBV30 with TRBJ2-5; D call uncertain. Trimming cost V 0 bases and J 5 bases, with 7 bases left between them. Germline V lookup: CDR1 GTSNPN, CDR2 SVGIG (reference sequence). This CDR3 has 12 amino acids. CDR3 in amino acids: CAWSVLVETQYF. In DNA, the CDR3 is TGTGCCTGGAGTGTACTTGTGGAGACCCAGTACTTC.

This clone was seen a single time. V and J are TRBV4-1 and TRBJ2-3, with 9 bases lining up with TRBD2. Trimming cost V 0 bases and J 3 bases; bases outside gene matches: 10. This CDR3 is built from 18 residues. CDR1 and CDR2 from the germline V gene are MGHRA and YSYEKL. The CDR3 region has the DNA TGCGCCAGCAGCCAAGATGTGAGTAGCGGGAGTCGAACAGATACGCAGTATTTT. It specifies CASSQDVSSGSRTDTQYF.

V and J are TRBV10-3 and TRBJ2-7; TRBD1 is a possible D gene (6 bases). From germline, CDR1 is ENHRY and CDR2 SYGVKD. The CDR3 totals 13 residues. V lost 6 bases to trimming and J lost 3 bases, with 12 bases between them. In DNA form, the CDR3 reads TGTGCCATCAGCGGACAGCCGAACTACGAGCAGTACTTC. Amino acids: CAISGQPNYEQYF.

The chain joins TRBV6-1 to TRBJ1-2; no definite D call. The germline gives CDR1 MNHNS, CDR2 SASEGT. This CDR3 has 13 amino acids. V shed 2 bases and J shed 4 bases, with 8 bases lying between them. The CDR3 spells CASSEFGSYGYTF. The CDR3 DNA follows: TGTGCCAGCAGTGAATTTGGGAGCTATGGCTACACCTTC.

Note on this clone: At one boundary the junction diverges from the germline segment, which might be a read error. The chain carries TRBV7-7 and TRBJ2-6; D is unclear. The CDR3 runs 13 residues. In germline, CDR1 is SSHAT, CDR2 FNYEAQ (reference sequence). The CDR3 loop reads CASSNGGANVLTF. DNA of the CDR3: TGTGCTAGCAGCAACGGTGGGGCCAACGTCCTGACTTTC.

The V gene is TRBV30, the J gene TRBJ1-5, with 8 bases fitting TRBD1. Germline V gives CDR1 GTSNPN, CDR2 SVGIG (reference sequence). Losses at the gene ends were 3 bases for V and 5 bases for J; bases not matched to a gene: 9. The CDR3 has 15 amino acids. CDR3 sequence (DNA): TGTGCCTGGAGATCCGGACAGGGTAGATATCAGCCCCAGCATTTT. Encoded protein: CAWRSGQGRYQPQHF.

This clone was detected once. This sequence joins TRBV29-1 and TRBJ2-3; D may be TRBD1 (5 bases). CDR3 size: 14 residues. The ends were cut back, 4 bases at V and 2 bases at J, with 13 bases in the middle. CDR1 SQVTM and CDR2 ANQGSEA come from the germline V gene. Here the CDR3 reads CSVVRASSTDTQYF. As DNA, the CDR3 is TGCAGCGTTGTCAGGGCGAGTTCCACAGATACGCAGTATTTT.

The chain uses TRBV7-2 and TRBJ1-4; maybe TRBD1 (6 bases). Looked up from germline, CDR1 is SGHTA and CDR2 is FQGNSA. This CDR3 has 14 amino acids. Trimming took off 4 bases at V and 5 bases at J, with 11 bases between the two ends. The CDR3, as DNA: TGTGCCAGCAGCTCTCAGGGGATAAATGAAAAACTGTTTTTT. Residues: CASSSQGINEKLFF. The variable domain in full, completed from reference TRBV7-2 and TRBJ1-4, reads GAGVSQSPSNKVTEKGKDVELRCDPISGHTALYWYRQSLGQGLEFLIYFQGNSAPDKSGLPSDRFSAERTGGSVSTLTIQRTQQEDSAVYLCASSSQGINEKLFFGSGTQLSVL.

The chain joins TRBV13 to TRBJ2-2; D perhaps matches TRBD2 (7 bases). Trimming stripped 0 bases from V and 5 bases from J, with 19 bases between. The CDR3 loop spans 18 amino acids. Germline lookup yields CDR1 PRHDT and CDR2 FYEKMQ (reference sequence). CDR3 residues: CASSLGLRGALITGELFF. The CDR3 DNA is TGTGCCAGCAGCTTAGGCCTCCGGGGGGCATTAATAACCGGGGAGCTGTTTTTT.